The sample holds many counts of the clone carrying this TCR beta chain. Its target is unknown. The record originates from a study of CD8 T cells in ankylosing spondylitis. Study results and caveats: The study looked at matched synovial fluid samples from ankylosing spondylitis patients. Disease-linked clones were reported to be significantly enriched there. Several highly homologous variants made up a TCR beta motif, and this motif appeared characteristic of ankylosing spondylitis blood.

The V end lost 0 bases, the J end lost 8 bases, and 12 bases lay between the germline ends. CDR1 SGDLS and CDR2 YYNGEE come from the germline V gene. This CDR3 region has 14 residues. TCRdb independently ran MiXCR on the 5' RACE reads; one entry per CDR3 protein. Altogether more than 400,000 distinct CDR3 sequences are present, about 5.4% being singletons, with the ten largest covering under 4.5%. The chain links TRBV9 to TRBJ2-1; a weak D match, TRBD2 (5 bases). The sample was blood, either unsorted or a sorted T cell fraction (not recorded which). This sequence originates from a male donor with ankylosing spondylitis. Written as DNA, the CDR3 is TGTGCCAGCAGCGTAGTTCCTAGCAGCGATGAGCAGTTCTTC. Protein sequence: CASSVVPSSDEQFF.